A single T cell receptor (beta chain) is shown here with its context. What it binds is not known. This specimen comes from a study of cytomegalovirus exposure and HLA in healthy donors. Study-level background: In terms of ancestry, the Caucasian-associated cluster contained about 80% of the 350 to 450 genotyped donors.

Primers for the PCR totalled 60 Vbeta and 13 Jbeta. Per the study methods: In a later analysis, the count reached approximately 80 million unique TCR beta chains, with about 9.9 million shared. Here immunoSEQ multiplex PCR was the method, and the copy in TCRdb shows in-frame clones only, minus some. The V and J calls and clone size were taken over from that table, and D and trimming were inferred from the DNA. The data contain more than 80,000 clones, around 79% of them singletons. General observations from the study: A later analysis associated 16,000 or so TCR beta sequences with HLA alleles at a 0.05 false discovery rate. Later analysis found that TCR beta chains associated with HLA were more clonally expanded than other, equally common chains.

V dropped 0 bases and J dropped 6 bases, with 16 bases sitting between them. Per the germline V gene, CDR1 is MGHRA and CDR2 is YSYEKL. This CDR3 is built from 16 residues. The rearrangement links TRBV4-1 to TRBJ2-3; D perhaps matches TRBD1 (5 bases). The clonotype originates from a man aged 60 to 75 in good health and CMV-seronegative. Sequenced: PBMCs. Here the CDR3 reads CASSQDVGARSDTQYF. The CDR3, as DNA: TGCGCCAGCAGCCAAGATGTAGGGGCGCGGAGCGATACGCAGTATTTT.